This T cell receptor (beta chain) was found in a study of shared clonotypes between healthy human individuals. The assay was carried out at the deep level. Sequenced by immunoSEQ multiplex PCR; TCRdb stores in-frame clones only, minus some. Here the sample spans some 2,000,000 clones, approximately 96% being singletons. This TCR came from a man aged 18 to 29 in good health. Sequencing was carried out using naive CD4+ T cells sorted from blood. Described subset: CD45RA+ positively selected.

The CDR3 DNA reads TGTGCCAGCAGTTACTCCCCCTGGGGGCAGGGAAACATTCAGTACTTC. This translates into CASSYSPWGQGNIQYF. The J gene is TRBJ2-4, the V gene TRBV6-6, with D maybe TRBD1 (6 bases). The CDR3 extends over 16 amino acids. Germline loops: CDR1 MNHNY, CDR2 SVGAGI (reference sequence). Trimming took 0 bases from V and 6 from J, leaving 15 bases between them.